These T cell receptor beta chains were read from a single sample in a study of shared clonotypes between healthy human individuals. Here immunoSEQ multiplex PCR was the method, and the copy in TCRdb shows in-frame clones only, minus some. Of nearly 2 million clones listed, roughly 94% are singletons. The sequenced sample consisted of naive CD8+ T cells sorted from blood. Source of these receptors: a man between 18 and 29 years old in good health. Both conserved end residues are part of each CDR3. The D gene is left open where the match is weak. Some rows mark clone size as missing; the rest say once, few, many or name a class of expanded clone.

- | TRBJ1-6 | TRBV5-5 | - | CASSLFAGEGNSPLHF | TGTGCCAGCAGCTTGTTTGCGGGTGAGGGGAATTCACCCCTCCACTTT
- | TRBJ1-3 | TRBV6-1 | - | CASTMDSSTGNTIYF | TGTGCCAGCACCATGGACAGTTCTACTGGAAACACCATATATTTT
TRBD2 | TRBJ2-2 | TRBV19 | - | CASSTLAGIGDTGELFF | TGTGCCAGTAGTACACTAGCGGGGATAGGGGACACCGGGGAGCTGTTTTTT
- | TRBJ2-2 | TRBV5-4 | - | CAGGTGELFF | TGTGCCGGGGGCACCGGGGAGCTGTTTTTT
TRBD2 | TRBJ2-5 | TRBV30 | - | CAWRWLAGGEETQYF | TGTGCCTGGAGGTGGCTAGCGGGGGGGGAAGAGACCCAGTACTTC
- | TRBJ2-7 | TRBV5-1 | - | CASSLAGLPLYEQYF | TGCGCCAGCAGCTTGGCAGGGCTCCCACTCTACGAGCAGTACTTC
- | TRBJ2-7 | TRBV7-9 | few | CASSLVGAYEQYF | TGTGCCAGCAGCTTAGTAGGGGCCTACGAGCAGTACTTC
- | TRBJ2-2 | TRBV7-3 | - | CASSYGTTNTGELFF | TGTGCCAGCAGCTACGGGACAACGAACACCGGGGAGCTGTTTTTT
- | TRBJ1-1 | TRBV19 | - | CASSLIPDSEAFF | TGTGCCAGTAGTCTTATTCCGGACAGTGAAGCTTTCTTT
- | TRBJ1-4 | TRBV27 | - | CASSYQAWPNEKLFF | TGTGCCAGCAGTTACCAGGCTTGGCCTAATGAAAAACTGTTTTTT
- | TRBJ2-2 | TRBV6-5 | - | CASSYMGGATGELFF | TGTGCCAGCAGTTACATGGGCGGGGCCACCGGGGAGCTGTTTTTT
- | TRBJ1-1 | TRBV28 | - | CASSPGTSMNTEAFF | TGTGCCAGCAGTCCGGGGACATCCATGAACACTGAAGCTTTCTTT
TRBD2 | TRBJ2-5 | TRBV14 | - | CASSPLAGVPQETQYF | TGTGCCAGCAGCCCACTAGCGGGGGTCCCCCAAGAGACCCAGTACTTC
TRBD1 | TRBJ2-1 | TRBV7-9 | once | CASGDSSYNEQFF | TGTGCCAGCGGGGACAGCTCCTACAATGAGCAGTTCTTC
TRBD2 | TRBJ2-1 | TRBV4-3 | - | CASSQDLWTSGEQFF | TGCGCCAGCAGCCAAGATCTATGGACTAGTGGTGAGCAGTTCTTC
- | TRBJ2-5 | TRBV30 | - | CAWTEGWGQLETQYF | TGTGCCTGGACCGAAGGATGGGGCCAATTAGAGACCCAGTACTTC
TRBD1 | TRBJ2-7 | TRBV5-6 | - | CASSYRDSYEQYF | TGTGCCAGCAGCTATCGGGACAGCTACGAGCAGTACTTC
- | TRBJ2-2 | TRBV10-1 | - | CASSSKRGTGELFF | TGCGCCAGCAGTAGTAAAAGGGGCACCGGGGAGCTGTTTTTT
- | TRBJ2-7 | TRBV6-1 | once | CARRMGRYEQYF | TGTGCCAGGAGGATGGGGCGGTACGAGCAGTACTTC
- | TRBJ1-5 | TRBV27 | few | CASSFSDGGNQPQHF | TGTGCCAGCAGTTTCTCGGACGGCGGCAATCAGCCCCAGCATTTT
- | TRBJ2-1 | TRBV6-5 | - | CASSTGWGFNEQFF | TGTGCCAGCAGTACCGGATGGGGTTTCAATGAGCAGTTCTTC
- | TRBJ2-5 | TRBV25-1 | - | CASSEMGPIYF | TGTGCCAGCAGTGAGATGGGACCGATCTACTTC
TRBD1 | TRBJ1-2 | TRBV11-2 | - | CASSLGQGGTYGYTF | TGTGCCAGCAGCCTGGGACAGGGGGGGACCTATGGCTACACCTTC
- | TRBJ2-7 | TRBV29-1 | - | CSVDGGAEQYF | TGCAGCGTGGATGGGGGGGCCGAGCAGTACTTC
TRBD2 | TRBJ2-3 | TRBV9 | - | CASSGQESSGGTDTQYF | TGTGCCAGCAGCGGGCAGGAAAGTAGCGGGGGCACAGATACGCAGTATTTT
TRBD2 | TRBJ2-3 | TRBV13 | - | CASSFTSGGTDTQYF | TGTGCCAGCAGCTTCACTAGCGGGGGCACAGATACGCAGTATTTT
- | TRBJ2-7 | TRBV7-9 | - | CASSVAAGSSYEQYF | TGTGCCAGCAGCGTAGCGGCGGGGAGCTCCTACGAGCAGTACTTC